This TCR beta chain comes out of a study of T cell responses to AZD1222 COVID-19 vaccine. Study as a whole: Analysis merged second doses at about 4 or about 12 weeks.

Overall study results and limits: Close to half of all spike-specific TCRs reportedly target regions of the variants that are unmutated. The span of vaccine-associated CD4 TCRs extended across spike, with dominance at 160-218 and 743-854. Spike-specific TCR breadth and depth both grew after two AZD1222 doses.

This clone was recorded only once. Its specificity is not known. This CDR3 spans 18 amino acids. V gave up 0 bases and J gave up 0 bases, with 14 bases separating them. From germline, CDR1 is SNHLY and CDR2 FYNNEI. TCRdb's table, derived via immunoSEQ multiplex PCR, lists solely in-frame clones and lacks some. The sample holds 90,000 to 150,000 clones, less than 90% seen once. This TCR came from an adult in good health. The specimen comprised peripheral blood, sampled on day 0 of AZD1222 vaccination. The rearrangement uses TRBV2 and TRBJ2-2; D possibly corresponds to TRBD2 (5 bases). The CDR3 here is CASSEAARTGTNTGELFF. CDR3 nucleotides: TGTGCCAGCAGTGAAGCGGCGAGGACGGGGACGAACACCGGGGAGCTGTTTTTT. Filled out from reference TRBV2 and TRBJ2-2, the complete variable domain reads EPEVTQTPSHQVTQMGQEVILRCVPISNHLYFYWYRQILGQKVEFLVSFYNNEISEKSEIFDDQFSVERPDGSNFTLKIRSTKLEDSAMYFCASSEAARTGTNTGELFFGEGSRLTVL.